These T cell receptor beta chains were read from a single sample in a study of regulatory T cells in long-lasting Graves disease. Using its own MiXCR run on the multiplex PCR reads, TCRdb lists one record per CDR3 protein. The sample consists of about 320,000 distinct CDR3 sequences, more than 15% of them appearing once. The starting material was peripheral blood mononuclear cells (PBMCs), obtained at new diagnosis, from a patient treated with antithyroid drugs. The receptors stem from a female donor with Graves disease. CDR3s include the opening cysteine and the closing phenylalanine or tryptophan. The order of the fields is clone size, V gene, D gene, J gene, CDR3 DNA, CDR3 protein. The D gene is left open where the match is weak. Expanded clones get a size class; other rows say once, few or many, or leave the size out.

clone size: many; V gene: TRBV28; D gene: NA; J gene: TRBJ1-2; CDR3 DNA: TGTGCCAGCAGTTTGAGGGGGGCGTCTAACTATGGCTACACCTTC; CDR3 protein: CASSLRGASNYGYTF
clone size: many; V gene: TRBV27; D gene: TRBD2; J gene: TRBJ2-7; CDR3 DNA: TGTGCCAGCAGTTTATCGAATATGGGACTAGGTCTTGGCGAGCAGTACTTC; CDR3 protein: CASSLSNMGLGLGEQYF
clone size: many; V gene: TRBV28; D gene: NA; J gene: TRBJ1-1; CDR3 DNA: TGTGCCAGCAGTTTAGGGGGGGGCTCTGAAGCTTTCTTT; CDR3 protein: CASSLGGGSEAFF
clone size: many; V gene: TRBV3-1; D gene: NA; J gene: TRBJ2-1; CDR3 DNA: TGTGCCAGCAGCCCAGGAGGAGCTACCAATGAGCAGTTCTTC; CDR3 protein: CASSPGGATNEQFF
clone size: many; V gene: TRBV19; D gene: NA; J gene: TRBJ2-5; CDR3 DNA: TGTGCCAGTGTTGACGGGGGTGCGGCAGGAGGAGAGACCCAGTACTTC; CDR3 protein: CASVDGGAAGGETQYF
clone size: once; V gene: TRBV18; D gene: TRBD2; J gene: TRBJ2-1; CDR3 DNA: TGTGCCAGCTCACCACCTTGGCTAGCGGGAGTAAATGAGCAGTTCTTC; CDR3 protein: CASSPPWLAGVNEQFF
clone size: many; V gene: TRBV28; D gene: NA; J gene: TRBJ1-1; CDR3 DNA: TGTGCCAGCTCCCTGGACAGGAACACTGAAGCTTTCTTT; CDR3 protein: CASSLDRNTEAFF
clone size: few; V gene: TRBV19; D gene: NA; J gene: TRBJ2-3; CDR3 DNA: TGTGCCACTGCTGCGGATACGCAGTATTTT; CDR3 protein: CATAADTQYF
clone size: many; V gene: TRBV24-1; D gene: NA; J gene: TRBJ2-5; CDR3 DNA: TGTGCCACCAGTGATTTGGGGCAAGATCAAGAGACCCAGTACTTC; CDR3 protein: CATSDLGQDQETQYF
clone size: many; V gene: TRBV28; D gene: NA; J gene: TRBJ2-5; CDR3 DNA: TGTGCCTACTCTACAGCGGGAGAGACCCAGTACTTC; CDR3 protein: CAYSTAGETQYF
clone size: many; V gene: TRBV6-1; D gene: TRBD1; J gene: TRBJ2-4; CDR3 DNA: TGTGCCAGCAGCGTCCGGCGGACAGGGGGGGACTATGGGACCAAAAACATTCAGTACTTC; CDR3 protein: CASSVRRTGGDYGTKNIQYF
clone size: many; V gene: TRBV24-1; D gene: TRBD1; J gene: TRBJ2-3; CDR3 DNA: TGTGCCACCAGTGAAACGACAGGGGGCGAACCGGATACGCAGTATTTT; CDR3 protein: CATSETTGGEPDTQYF
clone size: many; V gene: TRBV12-3/TRBV12-4; D gene: TRBD2; J gene: TRBJ2-1; CDR3 DNA: TGTGCCAGCAGTTTAACGGGGACTAGCGGCCATGAGCAGTTCTTC; CDR3 protein: CASSLTGTSGHEQFF
clone size: few; V gene: TRBV24-1; D gene: TRBD1; J gene: TRBJ1-2; CDR3 DNA: TGTGCCACCAGTGACGTTACCGGGACAGCAGCGGGCTACACCTTC; CDR3 protein: CATSDVTGTAAGYTF
clone size: NA; V gene: TRBV20-1; D gene: TRBD2; J gene: TRBJ2-3; CDR3 DNA: TGCAGTGCTAGAGATCATCTGGTAGCGTCGGGACTACCCTCTTTGGGGCAGTATTTT; CDR3 protein: CSARDHLVASGLPSLGQYF
clone size: many; V gene: TRBV2; D gene: NA; J gene: TRBJ2-7; CDR3 DNA: TGTGCCACCCGGACTGTTTCCTACGAGCAGTACTTC; CDR3 protein: CATRTVSYEQYF
clone size: few; V gene: TRBV2; D gene: NA; J gene: TRBJ2-5; CDR3 DNA: TGTGCCAGCAGCTGGGGGTCAGGGGAGACCCAGTACTTC; CDR3 protein: CASSWGSGETQYF
clone size: many; V gene: TRBV2; D gene: NA; J gene: TRBJ1-5; CDR3 DNA: TGTGCCAGCAGTGTGGTGAGCAATCAGCCCCAGCATTTT; CDR3 protein: CASSVVSNQPQHF
clone size: many; V gene: TRBV6-5; D gene: NA; J gene: TRBJ1-1; CDR3 DNA: TGTGCCAGCAGTTACGCGACAGACAAGACAGGTCCTGAAGCTTTCTTT; CDR3 protein: CASSYATDKTGPEAFF
clone size: many; V gene: TRBV11-2; D gene: NA; J gene: TRBJ2-7; CDR3 DNA: TGTGCCAGCAGCTTAGGTAAACTAGGTTCCTACGAGCAGTACTTC; CDR3 protein: CASSLGKLGSYEQYF
clone size: NA; V gene: TRBV20-1; D gene: TRBD1; J gene: TRBJ2-7; CDR3 DNA: TGCAGTGCTCCCCGGGCCGACAGGGATCTTTCCGAGCAGTACTTC; CDR3 protein: CSAPRADRDLSEQYF
clone size: many; V gene: TRBV19; D gene: TRBD1; J gene: TRBJ1-5; CDR3 DNA: TGTGCCAGTAGAGCCTCCGGGACAGGGTCCCTCCGGGTTAATCAGCCCCAGCATTTT; CDR3 protein: CASRASGTGSLRVNQPQHF
clone size: many; V gene: TRBV7-2; D gene: NA; J gene: TRBJ2-5; CDR3 DNA: TGTGCCAGCAGCATCTATAAAGGGACCCAGTACTTC; CDR3 protein: CASSIYKGTQYF
clone size: many; V gene: TRBV20-1; D gene: NA; J gene: TRBJ2-2; CDR3 DNA: TGCAGTGCTAGAAGCATGGCGGGGCAGAACACCGGGGAGCTGTTTTTT; CDR3 protein: CSARSMAGQNTGELFF
clone size: few; V gene: TRBV12-3/TRBV12-4; D gene: TRBD1; J gene: TRBJ1-5; CDR3 DNA: TGTGCCAGCAGTTTAGACAGGGGGCTGGGTCAGCCCCAGCATTTT; CDR3 protein: CASSLDRGLGQPQHF
clone size: few; V gene: TRBV2; D gene: TRBD2; J gene: TRBJ2-7; CDR3 DNA: TGTGCCAGCAGGGCGGGGGGGTCCCACGAGCAGTACTTC; CDR3 protein: CASRAGGSHEQYF
clone size: NA; V gene: TRBV19; D gene: TRBD1; J gene: TRBJ2-1; CDR3 DNA: TGTGCCAGTAGTATGGGGACAGGTTCACCAGGCGGGAAGGCGCAGTTCTTC; CDR3 protein: CASSMGTGSPGGKAQFF
clone size: NA; V gene: TRBV27; D gene: TRBD1; J gene: TRBJ2-2; CDR3 DNA: TGTGCCAGCAGTCCGGACAGGGGGCTGACCACCGGGGAGCTGTTTTTT; CDR3 protein: CASSPDRGLTTGELFF
clone size: few; V gene: TRBV9; D gene: TRBD2; J gene: TRBJ2-3; CDR3 DNA: TGTGCCAGCAGCCCACAGCGGACTAGCGGGAGGAGTGGCACAGATACGCAGTATTTT; CDR3 protein: CASSPQRTSGRSGTDTQYF
clone size: few; V gene: TRBV15; D gene: TRBD1; J gene: TRBJ1-5; CDR3 DNA: TGTGCCACCAGCAGCGAACAGGGGGGGGCCAATCAGCCCCAGCATTTT; CDR3 protein: CATSSEQGGANQPQHF
clone size: many; V gene: TRBV19; D gene: NA; J gene: TRBJ1-2; CDR3 DNA: TGTGCCAGTACCCTAGCGGGGGGGAGGGTCGGCTATGGCTACACCTTC; CDR3 protein: CASTLAGGRVGYGYTF
clone size: many; V gene: TRBV9; D gene: NA; J gene: TRBJ2-7; CDR3 DNA: TGTGCCAGCAGCGTAGATAGGGCCGGCGACGAGCAGTACTTC; CDR3 protein: CASSVDRAGDEQYF
clone size: many; V gene: TRBV6-1; D gene: TRBD1; J gene: TRBJ1-2; CDR3 DNA: TGTGCCAGCAGTGGGGACAGGGGACCGTCCTATGGCTACACCTTC; CDR3 protein: CASSGDRGPSYGYTF
clone size: many; V gene: TRBV19; D gene: NA; J gene: TRBJ2-3; CDR3 DNA: TGTGCCAGTAGTATAGCTGGTAGCACAGATACGCAGTATTTT; CDR3 protein: CASSIAGSTDTQYF
clone size: many; V gene: TRBV2; D gene: TRBD2; J gene: TRBJ2-3; CDR3 DNA: TGTGCCACCAGTGACCCCTTGGCGGGAGTCACAGATACGCAGTATTTT; CDR3 protein: CATSDPLAGVTDTQYF
clone size: many; V gene: TRBV11-3; D gene: NA; J gene: TRBJ1-6; CDR3 DNA: TGTGCCAGCAGCTTAGAGGGACTGGGGAACCAGGACGATTCACCCCTCCACTTT; CDR3 protein: CASSLEGLGNQDDSPLHF
clone size: many; V gene: TRBV12-3/TRBV12-4; D gene: TRBD2; J gene: TRBJ2-1; CDR3 DNA: TGTGCCAGCAGTGATACTAGCGGGGGAAACAATGAGCAGTTCTTC; CDR3 protein: CASSDTSGGNNEQFF
clone size: many; V gene: TRBV5-1; D gene: NA; J gene: TRBJ2-7; CDR3 DNA: TGCGCCAGCAGCTTTAGGGGGGTTGGCGAGCAGTACTTC; CDR3 protein: CASSFRGVGEQYF
clone size: few; V gene: TRBV7-4; D gene: NA; J gene: TRBJ1-2; CDR3 DNA: TGTGCCAGCAGCTTAGATACAGCACTTTCTAACTATGGCTACACCTTC; CDR3 protein: CASSLDTALSNYGYTF
clone size: many; V gene: TRBV29-1; D gene: NA; J gene: TRBJ2-3; CDR3 DNA: TGCAGCGTTGAACTACAGGGATCGCCGAGCACAGATACGCAGTATTTT; CDR3 protein: CSVELQGSPSTDTQYF
clone size: many; V gene: TRBV6-5; D gene: TRBD2; J gene: TRBJ2-1; CDR3 DNA: TGTGCCAGCAGTTCCGTCAGAGCGGGATCGGACCCCGAGTTCTTC; CDR3 protein: CASSSVRAGSDPEFF
clone size: many; V gene: TRBV12-3/TRBV12-4; D gene: NA; J gene: TRBJ2-5; CDR3 DNA: TGTGCCAGCAGCCCCACCGGGACCTCCAATTCCCAGTACTTC; CDR3 protein: CASSPTGTSNSQYF
clone size: many; V gene: TRBV11-3; D gene: NA; J gene: TRBJ1-3; CDR3 DNA: TGTGCCAGCCGGGGGGTCTCTGGAAACACCATATATTTT; CDR3 protein: CASRGVSGNTIYF
clone size: many; V gene: TRBV6-5; D gene: NA; J gene: TRBJ1-1; CDR3 DNA: TGTGCCAGCAGTTACGTCGGGGGGTGGCGAGCTTTCTTT; CDR3 protein: CASSYVGGWRAFF
clone size: many; V gene: TRBV2; D gene: NA; J gene: TRBJ2-7; CDR3 DNA: TGTGCCAGCAGTGTCACCTACGAGCAGTACTTC; CDR3 protein: CASSVTYEQYF
clone size: many; V gene: TRBV19; D gene: NA; J gene: TRBJ2-5; CDR3 DNA: TGTGCCAGTGGAAAAGGGGGTCAAGAGACCCAGTACTTC; CDR3 protein: CASGKGGQETQYF
clone size: few; V gene: TRBV9; D gene: TRBD2; J gene: TRBJ2-2; CDR3 DNA: TGTGCCAGCAGCGTAGGTAGCGGGAGGGGCACCGGGGAGCTGTTTTTT; CDR3 protein: CASSVGSGRGTGELFF
clone size: many; V gene: TRBV29-1; D gene: TRBD1; J gene: TRBJ2-1; CDR3 DNA: TGCAGCGTCCTGGACAGGTTAACCTACAATGAGCAGTTCTTC; CDR3 protein: CSVLDRLTYNEQFF
clone size: many; V gene: TRBV27; D gene: TRBD1; J gene: TRBJ2-3; CDR3 DNA: TGTGCCAGCAGCTCGGACAGGGGTTTTACAGATACGCAGTATTTT; CDR3 protein: CASSSDRGFTDTQYF
clone size: many; V gene: TRBV11-3; D gene: NA; J gene: TRBJ2-3; CDR3 DNA: TGTGCCAGCAGCTTAGGCAGAACAGGGCTCCAGGATACGCAGTATTTT; CDR3 protein: CASSLGRTGLQDTQYF
clone size: many; V gene: TRBV10-3; D gene: NA; J gene: TRBJ2-7; CDR3 DNA: TGTGCCATCAGAGGGGACACCTTTTTGTACGAGCAGTACTTC; CDR3 protein: CAIRGDTFLYEQYF
clone size: NA; V gene: TRBV6-2/TRBV6-3; D gene: TRBD2; J gene: TRBJ2-7; CDR3 DNA: TGTGCCAGCAGTGAAGAAGCGGGAGGGCCCCACGAGCAGTACTTC; CDR3 protein: CASSEEAGGPHEQYF
clone size: many; V gene: TRBV7-9; D gene: TRBD1; J gene: TRBJ1-5; CDR3 DNA: TGTGCCAGCAGCAACAACAGGGGACGGATCCAGCCCCAGCATTTT; CDR3 protein: CASSNNRGRIQPQHF
clone size: NA; V gene: TRBV2; D gene: NA; J gene: TRBJ2-7; CDR3 DNA: TGTGCCAGCAGTGTGCGCTACGAGCAGTACTTC; CDR3 protein: CASSVRYEQYF